The sequence of this T cell receptor (beta chain) was determined in a study of CD8+CD57+ T cells in acquired aplastic anemia. At the level of the study: Roughly 3 ug was the average amount of DNA from sorted CD4+ and CD8+ cells.

According to the study, genomic DNA was the template for TCR beta VDJ and CDR3 profiling. One entry per CDR3 protein, called by TCRdb with MiXCR from the reads. Here the sample spans 90,000 to 150,000 distinct CDR3 sequences, 55% to 60% being singletons. Patients included in sequencing had previously demonstrated CD8+CD57+ cell expansion by flow cytometry. With no exception, the patients had severe acquired aplastic anemia. Blood came from patients not yet given any therapy. CDR1 and CDR2 from the germline V gene are SGHRS and YFSETQ. V was cut by 4 bases and J by 2 bases, with 8 bases left in between. The CDR3 spans 13 residues. Notes on this clonotype: Its antigen is unidentified. A much larger clone lies a single base off, so this may be a read error.

Points from the study as a whole: Some 29 CD8+ CDR3 sequences were shared between patients and controls.

The J gene is TRBJ2-3, the V gene TRBV5-1; D remains ambiguous. The TCR sequence derives from a human donor with aplastic anemia. The sample consisted of sorted CD4+, CD8+, or CD8+CD57+ T cells (not recorded which) from PBMCs. The CDR3 loop reads CASSPVHTDTQYF. CDR3 DNA: TGCGCCAGCAGCCCGGTTCACACAGATACGCAGTATTTT.